This paragraph covers one T cell receptor (beta chain) sequence. These data originate in a study of CD8 T cells in Susac syndrome. Sequencing of TCR beta was undertaken in CD8+ and CD4+ T cells derived from blood. Isolation of CD8+ and CD4+ T cells was performed negatively, whereas enrichment of TEMRA cells was done by FACS. The V gene end was trimmed by 4 bases and the J gene end by 7 bases; junction bases not matched to a gene: 16. The germline gives CDR1 SGDLS, CDR2 YYNGEE. The CDR3 has 17 amino acids. Reverse transcription of roughly 0.45 to 1 ug RNA was performed with random hexamers. Amplification of TCR beta CDR3 across 54 Vbeta and 13 Jbeta was performed with immunoSEQ multiplex PCR. MiXCR, applied by TCRdb to the immunoSEQ multiplex PCR reads, yields one record per CDR3 protein. The sample contains approximately 190,000 distinct CDR3 sequences, 90% to 95% of which appear only once.

Sequences were obtained from CD4+ T cells from PBMCs. The rearrangement links TRBV9 to TRBJ2-1, with 8 bases lining up with TRBD1. The origin of this receptor is a human donor with multiple sclerosis. CDR3 sequence (DNA): TGTGCCAGCAGCCACCGCGATCGGACAGGGCAGAGGAATGAGCAGTTCTTC. It specifies CASSHRDRTGQRNEQFF. The complete variable domain, with remaining parts taken from reference TRBV9 and TRBJ2-1, reads DSGVTQTPKHLITATGQRVTLRCSPRSGDLSVYWYQQSLDQGLQFLIQYYNGEERAKGNILERFSAQQFPDLHSELNLSSLELGDSALYFCASSHRDRTGQRNEQFFGPGTRLTVL.